Listed below are T cell receptor beta chains from one sample, sequenced in a study of T cells in tumors after PD-1 blockade. Sequencing was performed with immunoSEQ multiplex PCR; in TCRdb, only in-frame clones are kept and a portion is missing. The sample consists of several thousand clones, approximately 71% of them appearing once. This material consisted of tumor tissue, taken before anti-PD-1 treatment. Receptor source: a human donor with basal cell carcinoma. Both conserved end residues are part of each CDR3. The D gene is left open where the match is weak. The size entry is marked missing in some rows and otherwise reads once, few, many or a size class.

D gene: -; J gene: TRBJ1-5; clone size: -; V gene: TRBV6-4; CDR3 protein: CASSGRTDHSNQPQHF; CDR3 DNA: TGTGCCAGCAGTGGCCGGACAGACCATAGCAATCAGCCCCAGCATTTT
D gene: -; J gene: TRBJ1-4; clone size: -; V gene: TRBV21-1; CDR3 protein: CASSKAICKLSHATNEKLFF; CDR3 DNA: TGTGCCAGCAGCAAAGCGATCTGTAAACTGAGTCATGCAACTAATGAAAAACTGTTTTTT
D gene: -; J gene: TRBJ2-5; clone size: -; V gene: TRBV4-2; CDR3 protein: CASSQSTGLYQETQYF; CDR3 DNA: TGTGCCAGCAGCCAAAGTACGGGGCTGTACCAAGAGACCCAGTACTTC
D gene: TRBD2; J gene: TRBJ2-3; clone size: few; V gene: TRBV10-3; CDR3 protein: CAISESERGGPDTQYF; CDR3 DNA: TGTGCCATCAGTGAGTCGGAGCGGGGGGGCCCGGATACGCAGTATTTT
D gene: -; J gene: TRBJ2-7; clone size: -; V gene: TRBV5-1; CDR3 protein: CASSPGGQGPYEQYF; CDR3 DNA: TGCGCCAGCAGCCCTGGAGGTCAGGGGCCCTACGAGCAGTACTTC
D gene: -; J gene: TRBJ2-1; clone size: -; V gene: TRBV5-1; CDR3 protein: CASSSGTGYNEQFF; CDR3 DNA: TGCGCCAGCAGCTCCGGGACTGGCTACAATGAGCAGTTCTTC
D gene: -; J gene: TRBJ2-5; clone size: -; V gene: TRBV7-8; CDR3 protein: CASSVGTGNQETQYF; CDR3 DNA: TGTGCCAGCAGCGTAGGGACCGGGAACCAAGAGACCCAGTACTTC
D gene: -; J gene: TRBJ1-1; clone size: -; V gene: TRBV5-8; CDR3 protein: CASSWDQTNTEAFF; CDR3 DNA: TGTGCCAGCAGCTGGGATCAGACGAACACTGAAGCTTTCTTT
D gene: -; J gene: TRBJ2-5; clone size: -; V gene: TRBV3-1/TRBV3-2; CDR3 protein: CASSHLGEETQYF; CDR3 DNA: TGTGCCAGCAGCCACCTAGGAGAAGAGACCCAGTACTTC
D gene: TRBD1; J gene: TRBJ2-7; clone size: -; V gene: TRBV6-5; CDR3 protein: CASREDRVPYEQYF; CDR3 DNA: TGTGCCAGCAGGGAGGACAGGGTTCCCTACGAGCAGTACTTC
D gene: -; J gene: TRBJ1-1; clone size: -; V gene: TRBV6-2/TRBV6-3; CDR3 protein: CASSLGVNTEAFF; CDR3 DNA: TGTGCCAGCAGTTTAGGGGTGAACACTGAAGCTTTCTTT
D gene: -; J gene: TRBJ2-1; clone size: -; V gene: TRBV6-2/TRBV6-3; CDR3 protein: CASSRAGWDSYNEQFF; CDR3 DNA: TGTGCCAGCAGTCGAGCCGGATGGGACTCCTACAATGAGCAGTTCTTC
D gene: TRBD1; J gene: TRBJ2-7; clone size: -; V gene: TRBV5-1; CDR3 protein: CASSGRDRAAQYF; CDR3 DNA: TGCGCCAGCAGCGGAAGAGACAGGGCGGCGCAGTACTTC
D gene: TRBD1; J gene: TRBJ2-1; clone size: few; V gene: TRBV2; CDR3 protein: CASSAQGMNEQFF; CDR3 DNA: TGTGCCAGCAGTGCACAGGGGATGAATGAGCAGTTCTTC
D gene: -; J gene: TRBJ1-1; clone size: -; V gene: TRBV18; CDR3 protein: CASSPLSQNTEAFF; CDR3 DNA: TGTGCCAGCTCACCATTAAGTCAGAACACTGAAGCTTTCTTT
D gene: -; J gene: TRBJ2-7; clone size: -; V gene: TRBV29-1; CDR3 protein: CSVVGGRGVDEQYF; CDR3 DNA: TGCAGCGTTGTAGGTGGGCGAGGGGTGGACGAGCAGTACTTC
D gene: TRBD1; J gene: TRBJ1-2; clone size: -; V gene: TRBV9; CDR3 protein: CASSPRGQGGYGYTF; CDR3 DNA: TGTGCCAGCAGCCCCCGCGGACAGGGAGGCTATGGCTACACCTTC
D gene: -; J gene: TRBJ2-1; clone size: -; V gene: TRBV14; CDR3 protein: CASSLGGEQFF; CDR3 DNA: TGTGCCAGCAGCCTTGGTGGTGAGCAGTTCTTC
D gene: TRBD1; J gene: TRBJ1-2; clone size: few; V gene: TRBV7-9; CDR3 protein: CASSLARQGALYGYTF; CDR3 DNA: TGTGCCAGCAGCTTAGCCCGACAGGGGGCCCTCTATGGCTACACCTTC
D gene: -; J gene: TRBJ2-1; clone size: -; V gene: TRBV2; CDR3 protein: CASSEAQGQFF; CDR3 DNA: TGTGCCAGCAGTGAAGCTCAGGGGCAGTTCTTC
D gene: TRBD1; J gene: TRBJ1-4; clone size: large; V gene: TRBV7-6; CDR3 protein: CASSLGTGGEKLFF; CDR3 DNA: TGTGCCAGCAGCTTAGGGACAGGGGGTGAAAAACTGTTTTTT
D gene: -; J gene: TRBJ2-3; clone size: few; V gene: TRBV30; CDR3 protein: CAWTSGSTDTQYF; CDR3 DNA: TGTGCCTGGACCAGCGGAAGCACAGATACGCAGTATTTT
D gene: TRBD2; J gene: TRBJ2-7; clone size: -; V gene: TRBV27; CDR3 protein: CASSPGPGLAGGKYEQYF; CDR3 DNA: TGTGCCAGCAGCCCCGGACCGGGACTAGCGGGAGGGAAATACGAGCAGTACTTC
D gene: -; J gene: TRBJ2-5; clone size: -; V gene: TRBV29-1; CDR3 protein: CSVARSQETQYF; CDR3 DNA: TGCAGCGTTGCCCGCTCCCAAGAGACCCAGTACTTC
D gene: TRBD2; J gene: TRBJ2-5; clone size: -; V gene: TRBV7-2; CDR3 protein: CASSLVAGSPETQYF; CDR3 DNA: TGTGCCAGCAGCTTAGTAGCGGGTTCCCCAGAGACCCAGTACTTC
D gene: -; J gene: TRBJ2-5; clone size: -; V gene: TRBV10-3; CDR3 protein: CAISRGREETQYF; CDR3 DNA: TGTGCCATCAGCAGGGGAAGAGAGGAGACCCAGTACTTC
D gene: -; J gene: TRBJ2-1; clone size: -; V gene: TRBV28; CDR3 protein: CASSTGDNEQFF; CDR3 DNA: TGTGCCAGCAGTACGGGGGACAATGAGCAGTTCTTC
D gene: -; J gene: TRBJ1-5; clone size: -; V gene: TRBV28; CDR3 protein: CASRPQGGQPQHF; CDR3 DNA: TGTGCCAGCAGACCTCAGGGAGGGCAGCCCCAGCATTTT
D gene: -; J gene: TRBJ2-1; clone size: -; V gene: TRBV15; CDR3 protein: CATSRDRKDNEQFF; CDR3 DNA: TGTGCCACCAGCAGAGATCGGAAGGACAATGAGCAGTTCTTC
D gene: TRBD1; J gene: TRBJ2-2; clone size: -; V gene: TRBV14; CDR3 protein: CASSHGPGTVSTGELFF; CDR3 DNA: TGTGCCAGCAGCCACGGACCCGGGACAGTGTCCACCGGGGAGCTGTTTTTT
D gene: -; J gene: TRBJ2-1; clone size: few; V gene: TRBV27; CDR3 protein: CASRWTGRDNEQFF; CDR3 DNA: TGTGCCAGCAGGTGGACAGGGAGGGACAATGAGCAGTTCTTC
D gene: TRBD2; J gene: TRBJ2-1; clone size: -; V gene: TRBV28; CDR3 protein: CASRAPGLEFNEQFF; CDR3 DNA: TGTGCCAGCAGGGCACCGGGACTAGAGTTCAATGAGCAGTTCTTC
D gene: -; J gene: TRBJ2-7; clone size: -; V gene: TRBV5-5; CDR3 protein: CASTGLWGVVGGAYEQYF; CDR3 DNA: TGTGCCAGCACCGGTTTGTGGGGGGTTGTTGGCGGAGCCTACGAGCAGTACTTC
D gene: -; J gene: TRBJ2-3; clone size: few; V gene: TRBV29-1; CDR3 protein: CSVEGSRTDTQYF; CDR3 DNA: TGCAGCGTTGAGGGATCCCGCACAGATACGCAGTATTTT
D gene: -; J gene: TRBJ1-2; clone size: -; V gene: TRBV9; CDR3 protein: CASSVASNYGYTF; CDR3 DNA: TGTGCCAGCAGCGTAGCTAGTAACTATGGCTACACCTTC
D gene: TRBD1; J gene: TRBJ2-1; clone size: -; V gene: TRBV27; CDR3 protein: CASSLWGQGVLSYNEQFF; CDR3 DNA: TGTGCCAGCAGTTTATGGGGACAGGGGGTCCTTTCCTACAATGAGCAGTTCTTC
D gene: -; J gene: TRBJ2-2; clone size: -; V gene: TRBV5-1; CDR3 protein: CASSLAGLGASNTGELFF; CDR3 DNA: TGCGCCAGCAGCTTGGCTGGGCTGGGGGCTAGCAACACCGGGGAGCTGTTTTTT
D gene: -; J gene: TRBJ1-6; clone size: once; V gene: TRBV7-2; CDR3 protein: CASSHTGLGSPLHF; CDR3 DNA: TGTGCCAGCAGCCACACAGGGTTGGGGTCACCCCTCCACTTT
D gene: TRBD1; J gene: TRBJ1-6; clone size: few; V gene: TRBV28; CDR3 protein: CASSMGGTGYSPLHF; CDR3 DNA: TGTGCCAGCAGTATGGGGGGGACAGGGTATTCACCCCTCCACTTT
D gene: -; J gene: TRBJ2-5; clone size: once; V gene: TRBV7-6; CDR3 protein: CASSRVARAMETQYF; CDR3 DNA: TGTGCCAGCAGCCGGGTAGCACGGGCCATGGAGACCCAGTACTTC
D gene: TRBD1; J gene: TRBJ2-7; clone size: -; V gene: TRBV15; CDR3 protein: CATSRDRTGGSYEQYF; CDR3 DNA: TGTGCCACCAGCAGAGATCGGACAGGGGGTTCCTACGAGCAGTACTTC
D gene: -; J gene: TRBJ1-6; clone size: -; V gene: TRBV30; CDR3 protein: CAWSVLGRTVVSPLHF; CDR3 DNA: TGTGCCTGGAGTGTACTCGGCCGGACAGTAGTGTCACCCCTCCACTTT
D gene: -; J gene: TRBJ1-5; clone size: once; V gene: TRBV7-2; CDR3 protein: CASSLGRNQPQHF; CDR3 DNA: TGTGCCAGCAGCTTGGGACGCAATCAGCCCCAGCATTTT
D gene: -; J gene: TRBJ2-7; clone size: few; V gene: TRBV4-1; CDR3 protein: CASSQEQLGVNEQYF; CDR3 DNA: TGCGCCAGCAGCCAAGAACAATTGGGGGTCAACGAGCAGTACTTC
D gene: TRBD1; J gene: TRBJ1-1; clone size: few; V gene: TRBV4-1; CDR3 protein: CASSQPTGLNTEAFF; CDR3 DNA: TGCGCCAGCAGCCAACCGACAGGGTTGAACACTGAAGCTTTCTTT